Below are 21 T cell receptor beta chains sequenced from a single sample in a study of T cell repertoires in cytomegalovirus infection. TCRdb redid the calling of the reads with MiXCR, one entry per CDR3 protein. Of a few hundred thousand distinct CDR3 sequences detected, 8% to 9.5% appear once; the ten largest clones hold 3.5% to 4.5%. The source material was PBMCs. Receptor source: a human donor in good health (CMV status not recorded). Some clones in this sample may be carry-over from other donors' samples.

This clonotype was counted a few times. CDR3 amino acids: CASSQDRNIQYF. CDR3 in DNA: TGTGCCAGCTCACAGGACAGAAACATTCAGTACTTC. The chain employs TRBV18 and TRBJ2-4, with a possible D match to TRBD1 (6 bases). The CDR3 is 12 amino acids. V lost 4 bases and J 6 bases, leaving 7 bases between the germline ends. CDR1 is KGHSH, CDR2 LQKENI, per germline.

There are a few counts of this clonotype. V and J are TRBV7-9 and TRBJ2-2; no firm D call. V was cut by 1 base and J by 9 bases, with 12 bases left in between. This CDR3 is built from 14 residues. Germline CDR1 reads SEHNR; CDR2 reads FQNEAQ (reference sequence). The CDR3 reads CASSLGEPSRELFF. CDR3 nucleotide sequence: TGTGCCAGCAGCTTAGGGGAACCCTCCCGGGAGCTGTTTTTT.

This clonotype was recorded a few times. This sequence joins TRBV11-2 and TRBJ1-2, with D perhaps TRBD1 (5 bases). CDR1 and CDR2 (germline): SGHAT, FQNNGV. The CDR3 spans 13 residues. The V end was cut by 3 bases, the J end by 4 bases, with 9 bases between. The DNA for the CDR3 is TGTGCCAGCAGCTTCAGGGCTGGCTATGGCTACACCTTC. Protein: CASSFRAGYGYTF.

About this clonotype itself: Given a much more abundant clone one base away, this may be a read error. The genes are TRBV7-9 and TRBJ2-3; D may match TRBD1 or TRBD2 (6 bases each). Per germline, CDR1 SEHNR and CDR2 FQNEAQ (reference sequence). The CDR3 contains 16 residues. Here the CDR3 reads CASSFRGGRNTDTRYF. CDR3 bases: TGTGCCAGCAGCTTCAGAGGGGGGAGAAACACAGATACGCGGTATTTT.

In its sample, this clonotype was seen many times. The chain has TRBV7-8 and TRBJ1-3, with 8 bases fitting TRBD1. The CDR3 totals 18 residues. Trimming removed 2 bases from V and 0 bases from J; junction bases left unmatched: 9. From germline, CDR1 is SGHVS and CDR2 FQNEAQ. The CDR3 DNA sequence: TGTGCCAGCAGCTTAACGGCCTTAACAGGGGGCTCTGGAAACACCATATATTTT. It yields the protein CASSLTALTGGSGNTIYF.

This chain uses TRBV19 with TRBJ2-1, with 9 bases identical to TRBD2. Per germline, CDR1 LNHDA and CDR2 SQIVND (reference sequence). There are 15 residues in the CDR3. Trimming took 4 bases from V and 4 from J; bases not matched to a gene: 5. CDR3 protein: CASSTGLASYNEQFF. The CDR3 DNA reads as TGTGCCAGTAGTACCGGACTAGCGAGTTACAATGAGCAGTTCTTC.

The chain has TRBV12-3 or TRBV12-4 and TRBJ1-5; no firm D call. Trimming stripped 3 bases from V and 0 bases from J, with 15 bases between. This CDR3 comprises 17 residues. The chain's CDR3 is CASSLAEQINSNQPQHF. The DNA for the CDR3 is TGTGCCAGCAGTTTGGCGGAACAGATCAATAGCAATCAGCCCCAGCATTTT.

This clonotype appeared a few times. The V gene is TRBV19, the J gene TRBJ2-1; a possible D gene is TRBD2 (6 bases). Germline CDR1 LNHDA, CDR2 SQIVND (reference sequence). This CDR3 spans 14 amino acids. Trimming left V 6 bases short and J 6 bases short, with 15 bases between. In nucleotides, the CDR3 is TGTGCCAGTAGCCTGGGGGGAGCTTTCAATGAGCAGTTCTTC. It specifies CASSLGGAFNEQFF.

In this sample, this clonotype turned up a few times. The rearrangement uses TRBV28 and TRBJ2-6; D remains unclear. CDR1 and CDR2 (germline): MDHEN, SYDVKM. V was clipped by 5 bases and J by 2 bases, with 16 bases between them. The CDR3 spans 17 residues. CDR3 DNA: TGTGCCAGCAGTCCCCGAGGAGAAAGCACTGGGGCCAACGTCCTGACTTTC. Protein: CASSPRGESTGANVLTF.

The V and J genes are TRBV6-2 or TRBV6-3 and TRBJ1-1; D uncertain. CDR3 length equals 13 residues. Germline V lookup: CDR1 MNHEY, CDR2 SVGEGT. V gave up 2 bases and J gave up 4 bases, with 8 bases separating them. The CDR3 sequence: CASSYGRATEAFF. The DNA of the CDR3 is TGTGCCAGCAGTTACGGGCGGGCCACTGAAGCTTTCTTT.

This clonotype showed up many times. CDR3 DNA sequence: TGTGCCAGCAGCTTATCCGGACAGGCCGGTGAGCAGTTCTTC. It specifies CASSLSGQAGEQFF. V usage is TRBV7-9 and J usage is TRBJ2-1; 7 bases align to TRBD1. The germline V gene has CDR1 SEHNR and CDR2 FQNEAQ (reference sequence). The CDR3 length is 14 residues. Trimming took 2 bases from V and 9 from J; bases not matched to a gene: 7. Based on the CDR3 plus reference TRBV7-9 and TRBJ2-1, the full variable domain is DTGVSQNPRHKITKRGQNVTFRCDPISEHNRLYWYRQTLGQGPEFLTYFQNEAQLEKSRLLSDRFSAERPKGSFSTLEIQRTEQGDSAMYLCASSLSGQAGEQFFGPGTRLTVL.

This clonotype occurred many times. V and J are TRBV7-9 and TRBJ2-7; D uncertain. Germline V gene data show CDR1 as SEHNR and CDR2 as FQNEAQ (reference sequence). This CDR3 spans 15 amino acids. The CDR3 DNA sequence: TGTGCTTCAACCGCCCAAAAAGGAGCTACCTACGAGCAGTACTTC. This codes for CASTAQKGATYEQYF.

This clonotype turned up a few times. The CDR3 region is CSASKFQSNQPQHF. CDR3 coding DNA: TGCAGTGCCTCAAAGTTCCAGAGCAATCAGCCCCAGCATTTT. The gene calls are TRBV20-1 and TRBJ1-5; no clear D. With 6 bases removed from V and 1 base from J, the gap between germline ends came to 13 bases. Germline V gene lookup returns CDR1 DFQATT and CDR2 SNEGSKA (reference sequence). CDR3 size: 14 residues.

V is TRBV4-3 and J is TRBJ2-3; 10 bases map to TRBD1. J lost 9 bases, V lost 2 bases, and 11 bases had no gene match. Germline-derived CDR1 and CDR2 are LGHNA and YSLEER. This CDR3 is built from 16 residues. CDR3 in amino acids: CASSQSPPGQGKTQYF. In DNA form, the CDR3 reads TGCGCCAGCAGCCAATCTCCACCGGGACAGGGGAAGACGCAGTATTTT.

As regards this clonotype: This sequence may be a read error, since a much larger clone differs from it by one base. V is TRBV10-3 and J is TRBJ1-1; no clear D. The germline V gene encodes CDR1 ENHRY and CDR2 SYGVKD. The CDR3 consists of 13 residues. CDR3 protein: CAISVGMNSEAFF. The CDR3 DNA is TGTGCCATCAGTGTAGGGATGAACTCTGAAGCTTTCTTT.

The table lists this clonotype with a few counts. This chain joins TRBV28 and TRBJ1-5; D uncertain. V was trimmed by 3 bases and J by 0 bases, leaving 6 bases between them. The CDR3 totals 14 residues. Germline CDR1 and CDR2: MDHEN and SYDVKM. Here the CDR3 DNA reads TGTGCCAGCAGTTTTAGCCTTAGCAATCAGCCCCAGCATTTT. It translates to CASSFSLSNQPQHF.

V gene TRBV7-9 combines with J gene TRBJ2-5; D is possibly TRBD2 (6 bases). Trimming left V 3 bases short and J 5 bases short, with 13 bases between. Germline values: CDR1 SEHNR, CDR2 FQNEAQ (reference sequence). The length of the CDR3 is 14 residues. The CDR3 sequence: CASSLRLEGETQYF. DNA of the CDR3: TGTGCCAGCAGCTTGAGGTTGGAGGGTGAGACCCAGTACTTC.

A word on this clonotype: A much larger clone differs from this one at a single base, so this may be a read error. This CDR3 reads CPSSQSQGRWTDTQYF. The DNA of the CDR3 is TGTCCCAGCAGCCAATCCCAGGGGCGGTGGACAGATACGCAGTATTTT. The chain combines TRBV14 with TRBJ2-3; D may be TRBD1 (6 bases). The CDR3 extends over 16 amino acids. Germline values: CDR1 SGHDN, CDR2 FVKESK.

This clonotype appeared a few times. The CDR3 DNA sequence: TGTGCCAGCAGCCTACGAGGGGCGGGAAAGGAGCAGTTCTTC. Encoded protein: CASSLRGAGKEQFF. V usage is TRBV3-1 and J usage is TRBJ2-1, with a tentative D call TRBD2 (6 bases). CDR1 is LGHDT and CDR2 is YNNKEL in the germline V gene (reference sequence). This CDR3 has 14 amino acids. The V and J ends lost 4 bases and 10 bases respectively, with 17 bases between them.

This clonotype was observed a few times. This chain uses TRBV2 with TRBJ2-1; weak D call: TRBD2 (6 bases). The germline V gene encodes CDR1 SNHLY and CDR2 FYNNEI. Trimming shortened V by 4 bases and J by 0 bases, and 13 bases separated the two germline ends. The CDR3 totals 16 residues. The CDR3 spells CASSGDLSSSYNEQFF. DNA for the CDR3: TGTGCCAGCAGTGGGGACTTATCAAGCTCCTACAATGAGCAGTTCTTC.

This clonotype was found many times. The chain combines TRBV20-1 with TRBJ2-5, with D tentatively TRBD1 or TRBD2 (5 bases each). V gave up 3 bases and J gave up 4 bases, with 9 bases separating them. CDR1 is DFQATT and CDR2 is SNEGSKA in the germline V gene (reference sequence). The CDR3 consists of 12 residues. CDR3 sequence: CSASVGTETQYF. CDR3 DNA: TGCAGTGCTAGTGTTGGGACAGAGACCCAGTACTTC.